This entry lists 14 T cell receptor beta chains sequenced from one sample in a study of blood T cell repertoires in COVID-19. TCRdb's copy holds only in-frame clones and misses some; the assay was immunoSEQ multiplex PCR. The table lists some 170,000 clones, roughly four fifths of them singletons. The sequenced sample consisted of peripheral blood. The receptor set was obtained from a woman between 35 and 50 years old with COVID-19, enrolled during active disease.

The chain has TRBV7-6 and TRBJ2-1, with 11 bases identical to TRBD2. After removal of 6 bases from V and 6 bases from J, the junction contained 10 bases not matched to a gene. CDR3 size: 16 residues. Germline CDR1 SGHVS, CDR2 FNYEAQ. CDR3 loop: CASSKNSGGAGNEQFF. CDR3 nucleotides: TGTGCCAGCAGTAAGAATAGCGGGGGGGCCGGCAATGAGCAGTTCTTC.

The chain carries TRBV11-2 and TRBJ1-1, with TRBD1 matching 9 bases. This CDR3 region has 14 residues. CDR1 is SGHAT and CDR2 is FQNNGV in the germline V gene. The junction had 3 bases not matched to a gene; V was cut back by 3 bases and J by 4 bases. The CDR3 spells CASSFNRGPTEAFF. In nucleotides, the CDR3 is TGTGCCAGCAGCTTTAACAGGGGGCCCACTGAAGCTTTCTTT.

This clone has more than one count but fewer than ten. The chain employs TRBV5-4 and TRBJ1-5; 9 bases are shared with TRBD1. There are 17 residues in the CDR3. Germline CDR1 SGHNT, CDR2 YYREEE (reference sequence). Trimming removed 4 bases from V and 0 bases from J; junction bases left unmatched: 8. The CDR3 here is CASSLGTGPYSNQPQHF. The CDR3, as DNA: TGTGCCAGCAGCCTCGGGACAGGGCCATATAGCAATCAGCCCCAGCATTTT.

The chain is built from TRBV28 and TRBJ2-6; D not resolved. V shed 7 bases and J shed 9 bases, with 10 bases lying between them. The CDR3 consists of 12 residues. Germline CDR1 reads MDHEN; CDR2 reads SYDVKM. The chain's CDR3 is CASNTPLNVLTF. The CDR3 coding sequence is TGTGCCAGCAACACCCCCCTCAACGTCCTGACTTTC.

The chain has TRBV6-6 and TRBJ2-3, with unresolved D. The V end lost 6 bases, the J end lost 0 bases, and 7 bases lay between the germline ends. The germline V gene has CDR1 MNHNY and CDR2 SVGAGI (reference sequence). The CDR3 is 13 amino acids. The DNA for the CDR3 is TGTGCCAGCAGAACTTCTAGCACAGATACGCAGTATTTT. It is translated as CASRTSSTDTQYF.

The gene calls are TRBV19 and TRBJ1-6; tentative D call: TRBD1 (6 bases). Germline CDR1 LNHDA, CDR2 SQIVND (reference sequence). The CDR3 length is 15 residues. Trimming stripped 0 bases from V and 7 bases from J, with 10 bases between. CDR3 region: CASSIDAGANSPLHF. CDR3 coding DNA: TGTGCCAGTAGTATAGATGCAGGGGCCAATTCACCCCTCCACTTT.

This clone was detected once. The chain is built from TRBV5-1 and TRBJ2-5; no reliable D call. CDR1 SGHRS and CDR2 YFSETQ come from the germline V gene. The CDR3 spans 15 residues. V lost 5 bases, J lost 0 bases, and 14 bases lay in between. The CDR3 protein is CASSIPDRYQETQYF. The CDR3 bases are TGCGCCAGCAGTATCCCCGATCGGTACCAAGAGACCCAGTACTTC.

The table lists this clone with a count of one. The chain recombines TRBV6-5 with TRBJ1-1; a possible D gene is TRBD1 (5 bases). Germline lookup yields CDR1 MNHEY and CDR2 SVGAGI. This CDR3 is 13 amino acids long. Trimming pared 10 bases from V and 0 bases from J, leaving 12 bases between. In DNA, the CDR3 is TGTGCCACTTCGAGACAGATGAACACTGAAGCTTTCTTT. It specifies CATSRQMNTEAFF.

This chain connects TRBV4-1 to TRBJ2-2; no clear D gene. The CDR3 consists of 15 residues. With 6 bases removed from V and 1 base from J, the gap between germline ends came to 12 bases. Germline CDR1 and CDR2: MGHRA and YSYEKL. The CDR3 loop reads CASRLERWNTGELFF. CDR3 DNA: TGCGCCAGCAGGTTGGAGAGGTGGAACACCGGGGAGCTGTTTTTT.

The V and J genes are TRBV7-9 and TRBJ1-5, with D possibly being TRBD1 (5 bases). The ends were cut back, 3 bases at V and 3 bases at J, with 9 bases in the middle. CDR1 and CDR2 (germline): SEHNR, FQNEAQ (reference sequence). The CDR3 runs to 14 residues. CDR3 protein: CASSFSGPNQPQHF. CDR3 bases: TGTGCCAGCAGCTTTTCAGGGCCCAATCAGCCCCAGCATTTT.

This rearrangement joins TRBV2 to TRBJ2-7, with TRBD2 matching over 7 bases. Per the germline V gene, CDR1 is SNHLY and CDR2 is FYNNEI. This CDR3 region has 15 residues. J was trimmed by 0 bases and V by 1 base; bases with no gene match: 3. CDR3: CASSEGGGSSYEQYF. In DNA form, the CDR3 reads TGTGCCAGCAGTGAAGGTGGCGGGAGCTCCTACGAGCAGTACTTC. Based on the CDR3 plus reference TRBV2 and TRBJ2-7, the full variable domain is EPEVTQTPSHQVTQMGQEVILRCVPISNHLYFYWYRQILGQKVEFLVSFYNNEISEKSEIFDDQFSVERPDGSNFTLKIRSTKLEDSAMYFCASSEGGGSSYEQYFGPGTRLTVT.

This sequence joins TRBV27 and TRBJ1-6; 7 bases are a match to TRBD1. This CDR3 is built from 15 residues. After removal of 7 bases from V and 6 bases from J, the junction contained 9 bases not matched to a gene. The V gene's germline CDR1 is MNHEY and CDR2 SMNVEV (reference sequence). CDR3 protein: CASNDVGQTNSPLHF. The CDR3 DNA sequence: TGTGCCAGCAACGATGTGGGACAGACTAATTCACCCCTCCACTTT.

V gene TRBV9 combines with J gene TRBJ2-3; 9 bases are a match to TRBD1. Germline CDR1 reads SGDLS; CDR2 reads YYNGEE. The CDR3 has 15 amino acids. V shed 1 base, J shed 4 bases, and the junction held 4 bases outside the gene matches. In DNA, the CDR3 is TGTGCCAGCAGCGTACGGACAGGGGCTGCAGATACGCAGTATTTT. Translating it yields CASSVRTGAADTQYF.

The chain employs TRBV7-8 and TRBJ2-3, with a weak D call TRBD2 (5 bases). Trimming left V 2 bases short and J 4 bases short, with 13 bases between. The V gene's germline CDR1 is SGHVS and CDR2 FQNEAQ. CDR3 length: 15 amino acids. CDR3 sequence (DNA): TGTGCCAGCAGCTTATTCCCACGAGCGGCAGATACGCAGTATTTT. Its translation is CASSLFPRAADTQYF.